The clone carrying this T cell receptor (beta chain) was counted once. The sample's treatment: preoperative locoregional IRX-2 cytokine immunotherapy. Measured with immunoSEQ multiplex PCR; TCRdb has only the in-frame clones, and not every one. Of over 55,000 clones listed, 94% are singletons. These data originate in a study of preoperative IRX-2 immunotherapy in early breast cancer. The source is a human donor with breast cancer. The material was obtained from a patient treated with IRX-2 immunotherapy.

The CDR3, as DNA: TGTGCCAGCAGCTTTTCCACTGAAGCTTTCTTT. Translating it yields CASSFSTEAFF. The chain recombines TRBV5-6 with TRBJ1-1, with D unresolved. Deletions cut 2 bases from V and 4 bases from J, with 3 bases between. The CDR3 spans 11 residues. Germline-derived CDR1 and CDR2 are SGHDT and YYEEEE.